This T cell receptor (beta chain) derives from a study of blood T cell repertoires in COVID-19. Looking at the study overall: COVID-19 samples collected from the United States, Italy and Spain covered acute and convalescent phases.

As processed by the authors: Amplified reference gene primers provided the basis for estimating nucleated cell counts. Produced via immunoSEQ multiplex PCR; TCRdb's table is partial and in-frame only. D and trimming come from the DNA, and the V and J calls and clone size come from that table. The sample holds a few hundred thousand clones, roughly 85% seen once. In terms of age and location, participants ranged from roughly 18 to 95 years and lived in approximately 26 US areas. Participant-given clinical history determined each cohort assignment. Looked up from germline, CDR1 is SQVTM and CDR2 is ANQGSEA. V lost 4 bases, J lost 5 bases, and 11 bases stayed unmatched. The CDR3 extends over 16 amino acids.

The J gene is TRBJ2-2, the V gene TRBV29-1; 9 bases match TRBD2. The source of this sequence is a woman between 35 and 50 years old with acute COVID-19. Material: PBMCs or T cells enriched from blood (not recorded which). CDR3 DNA: TGCAGCGTTGGGGCGGGAGGGCGTACTACTACCGGGGAGCTGTTTTTT. Amino acids: CSVGAGGRTTTGELFF.